A selection of T cell receptor beta chains follows, all from one sample in a study of breast tumors, draining lymph nodes, adjacent tissues. TCRdb used MiXCR to reprocess the multiplex PCR reads, holding one entry per CDR3 protein. This table has about 110,000 distinct CDR3 sequences, more than 30% appearing once. The specimen was axillary lymph node tissue. These receptors originate from a female donor with breast cancer. Some clones in this sample may be carry-over from other donors' samples. Each CDR3 is given with its conserved first and last residue. Clone size is not always given. Where it is, it says once, few, many or a class for expanded clones.

TRBJ1-1 | TRBV20-1 | - | CSARPRGTEAFF
TRBJ1-3 | TRBV2 | many | CASSTGNTIYF
TRBJ2-5 | TRBV7-4 | - | CASSERGREGETQYF
TRBJ1-2 | TRBV4-3 | many | CASSQDGTGTDYGYTF
TRBJ2-3 | TRBV9 | once | CASSEGGAGWDPTDTQYF
TRBJ1-2 | TRBV28 | many | CASSRGTGRYTF
TRBJ1-6 | TRBV7-8 | - | CASRPGDSYNSPLHF
TRBJ2-7 | TRBV6-1 | many | CASSEAAGQGAPKYF
TRBJ1-4 | TRBV15 | many | CATSLTYLERQAKRANEKLFF
TRBJ1-4 | TRBV27 | few | CASSLWWDRGPEKLFF
TRBJ2-3 | TRBV10-1 | many | CASSEQGLAGVIDTQYF
TRBJ2-3 | TRBV2 | many | CASSGTTVGRDTQYF
TRBJ2-7 | TRBV2 | - | CASSVQVGSYEQYF
TRBJ1-1 | TRBV5-6 | - | CASSLEGELNTEAFF
TRBJ1-5 | TRBV4-3 | many | CASSQDLRTSNQPQHF
TRBJ1-1 | TRBV7-3 | few | CASSLLRINTEAFF
TRBJ1-1 | TRBV6-2/TRBV6-3 | - | CASGPDRGTTEAFF
TRBJ1-5 | TRBV2 | many | CASSGQGGGQPQHF
TRBJ2-7 | TRBV12-3/TRBV12-4 | many | CASSLPGPFYEQYF
TRBJ2-1 | TRBV7-3 | many | CASSLVGTGDDEQFF
TRBJ2-2 | TRBV7-9 | - | CASSQRAGALFF
TRBJ2-1 | TRBV3-1 | many | CASSQLGSSYNEQFF
TRBJ1-2 | TRBV18 | - | CASSRSGDDYGYTF
TRBJ2-7 | TRBV7-2 | - | CASSSRDRGSEQYF
TRBJ2-5 | TRBV13 | - | CASIPGLAGETQYF
TRBJ2-5 | TRBV11-2 | many | CASSFGGSRETQYF